This TCR beta chain was observed in a study of blood T cells in healthy people across ages. Samples each had at least 5.5 micrograms of total RNA extracted. This CDR3 contains 13 residues. Trimming removed 1 base from V and 7 bases from J, with 11 bases in between. CDR1 is LGHDT and CDR2 is YNNKEL in the germline V gene (reference sequence). PCR was performed a second time for roughly 7 to 12 cycles using a sample-barcoded 5' primer and a J-beta primer mix. TCRdb re-called the 5' RACE reads through MiXCR, storing one row per CDR3 protein. The sample yields roughly 800,000 distinct CDR3 sequences, roughly 25% seen once. These data were likewise used in another study, on T cells of mothers and their children. From that report: Mothers and children who were related shared slightly more overlap than unrelated pairs, but not significantly more. Microchimeric T cell clones that persisted were not detected.

This clonotype was sampled from a boy between 10 and 17 years old in good health. The chain uses TRBV3-1 and TRBJ2-7, with a tentative D call TRBD2 (6 bases). Sequenced input: blood. CDR3 sequence reads: CASSQGDLGEQYF. CDR3 sequence (DNA): TGTGCCAGCAGCCAAGGGGACTTGGGGGAGCAGTACTTC.